Listed below are T cell receptor beta chains from one sample, sequenced in a study of blood T cell repertoires in COVID-19. Sequencing was performed with immunoSEQ multiplex PCR; in TCRdb, only in-frame clones are kept and a portion is missing. The sample holds roughly 310,000 clones, roughly 90% seen once. The material sequenced was peripheral blood. Source of these receptors: a woman between 25 and 40 years old with COVID-19, enrolled during active disease. The CDR3 runs from the conserved cysteine through the conserved F or W. The order of the fields is V gene, clone size, D gene, J gene, CDR3 protein, CDR3 DNA. A D gene is named only where the DNA matches it firmly. Clone size is stated in some rows and not others, as once, few, many or a class when expanded.

>TRBV7-2|-|TRBD2|TRBJ2-1
CASSPGLAGHNEQFF
TGTGCCAGCAGCCCGGGACTAGCGGGCCATAATGAGCAGTTCTTC
>TRBV27|-|TRBD2|TRBJ2-7
CASSLLSAGAPYEQYF
TGTGCCAGCAGTTTATTATCCGCGGGAGCCCCCTACGAGCAGTACTTC
>TRBV30|-|TRBD1|TRBJ1-2
CAWSLTGDGYTF
TGTGCCTGGAGTCTGACAGGGGATGGCTACACCTTC
>TRBV20-1|-|-|TRBJ1-2
CSASTGNYGYTF
TGCAGTGCTAGTACCGGGAACTATGGCTACACCTTC
>TRBV6-4|-|-|TRBJ2-3
CAASLDAGDTQYF
TGTGCCGCGTCTCTCGATGCGGGAGATACGCAGTATTTT
>TRBV2|few|-|TRBJ1-1
CASSRRRNTEAFF
TGTGCCAGCAGTCGGCGGAGGAACACTGAAGCTTTCTTT
>TRBV28|-|-|TRBJ1-2
CASDRGRARTNYGYTF
TGTGCCAGCGATAGAGGAAGAGCGCGTACTAACTATGGCTACACCTTC
>TRBV12-3/TRBV12-4|-|-|TRBJ2-7
CASSLRRGYEQYF
TGTGCCAGCAGTTTAAGGAGGGGCTACGAGCAGTACTTC
>TRBV19|-|TRBD2|TRBJ2-7
CASSMATSVSSYEQYF
TGTGCCAGTAGTATGGCCACTAGCGTAAGCTCCTACGAGCAGTACTTC
>TRBV30|-|TRBD1|TRBJ1-4
CAWSGDSLIDEKLFF
TGTGCCTGGAGTGGGGACAGCCTTATCGATGAAAAACTGTTTTTT
>TRBV28|-|TRBD2|TRBJ2-7
CASSPSSGRGYEQYF
TGTGCCAGCAGTCCTTCTAGCGGGAGGGGCTACGAGCAGTACTTC
>TRBV19|-|TRBD2|TRBJ2-5
CASRVAGAETQYF
TGTGCCAGTAGGGTAGCGGGAGCGGAGACCCAGTACTTC
>TRBV10-3|-|-|TRBJ1-6
CAIRDTDSPLHF
TGTGCCATCAGGGACACCGACTCACCCCTCCACTTT
>TRBV6-2/TRBV6-3|-|TRBD1|TRBJ2-2
CASSQGAGELFF
TGTGCCAGCAGTCAGGGGGCCGGGGAGCTGTTTTTT
>TRBV6-6|-|-|TRBJ2-4
CASSLGLRLAKNIQYF
TGTGCCAGCAGCCTAGGATTAAGACTAGCCAAAAACATTCAGTACTTC
>TRBV28|-|TRBD2|TRBJ2-1
CASSFPSGLAGGLTYNEQFF
TGTGCCAGCAGTTTCCCCTCGGGACTAGCGGGAGGATTGACCTACAATGAGCAGTTCTTC
>TRBV19|-|-|TRBJ1-3
CASSLIGVEGNTIYF
TGTGCCAGTAGCCTGATCGGGGTTGAAGGAAACACCATATATTTT
>TRBV6-1|-|-|TRBJ2-6
CASSERGTGANVLTF
TGTGCCAGCAGTGAGCGGGGTACGGGGGCCAACGTCCTGACTTTC
>TRBV2|-|-|TRBJ1-2
CASSLGLASGYTF
TGTGCCAGCAGTTTGGGACTGGCGAGCGGCTACACCTTC
>TRBV5-4|-|-|TRBJ2-1
CASSFSMSSYNEQFF
TGTGCCAGCAGCTTTAGTATGAGCTCCTACAATGAGCAGTTCTTC
>TRBV28|-|-|TRBJ1-1
CASSLMGSTEAFF
TGTGCCAGCAGTTTAATGGGGAGCACTGAAGCTTTCTTT
>TRBV18|-|-|TRBJ2-1
CASSPPVRDNEQFF
TGTGCCAGCTCACCACCGGTCAGGGACAATGAGCAGTTCTTC
>TRBV4-1|-|-|TRBJ1-2
CASSQDLRGSYTF
TGCGCCAGCAGCCAAGATTTACGGGGAAGCTACACCTTC
>TRBV9|-|TRBD1|TRBJ1-6
CASSPEGQGFSPLHF
TGTGCCAGCAGCCCCGAGGGACAGGGTTTTTCACCCCTCCACTTT
>TRBV28|-|-|TRBJ1-1
CASRGPLGTEAFF
TGTGCCAGCAGGGGCCCCCTGGGCACTGAAGCTTTCTTT
>TRBV19|-|-|TRBJ1-2
CASTEWRAGGYTF
TGTGCCAGTACGGAGTGGAGGGCCGGTGGCTACACCTTC
>TRBV19|-|TRBD2|TRBJ2-2
CASMIGEGGELFF
TGTGCCAGTATGATAGGGGAGGGCGGGGAGCTGTTTTTT
>TRBV19|-|-|TRBJ1-1
CASSIGIVNTEAFF
TGTGCCAGTAGTATCGGTATTGTGAACACTGAAGCTTTCTTT
>TRBV6-1|-|TRBD1|TRBJ1-1
CASSERTGGNTEAFF
TGTGCCAGCAGTGAAAGGACAGGGGGGAACACTGAAGCTTTCTTT